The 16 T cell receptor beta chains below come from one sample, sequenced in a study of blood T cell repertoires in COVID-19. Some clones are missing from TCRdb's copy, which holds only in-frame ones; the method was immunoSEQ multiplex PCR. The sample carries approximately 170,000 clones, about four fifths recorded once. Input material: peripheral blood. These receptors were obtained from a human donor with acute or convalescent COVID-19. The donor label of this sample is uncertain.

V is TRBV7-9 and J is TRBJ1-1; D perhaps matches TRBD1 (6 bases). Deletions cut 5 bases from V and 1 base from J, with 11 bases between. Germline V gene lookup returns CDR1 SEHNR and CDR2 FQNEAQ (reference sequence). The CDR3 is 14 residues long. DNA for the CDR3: TGTGCCAGCAGCGCCGGGACACAGAACACTGAAGCTTTCTTT. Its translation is CASSAGTQNTEAFF.

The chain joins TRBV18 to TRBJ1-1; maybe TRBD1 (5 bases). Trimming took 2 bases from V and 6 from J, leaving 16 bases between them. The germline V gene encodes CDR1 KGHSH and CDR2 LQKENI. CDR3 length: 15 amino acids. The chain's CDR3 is CASSPRAEWDSEAFF. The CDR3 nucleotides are TGTGCCAGCTCACCAAGGGCAGAGTGGGACTCTGAAGCTTTCTTT.

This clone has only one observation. In DNA form, the CDR3 reads TGCGCCAGCAGCCCGTGGACAGATAACTATGGCTACACCTTC. This encodes CASSPWTDNYGYTF. The rearrangement joins TRBV5-1 to TRBJ1-2, with D perhaps matching TRBD1 (6 bases). Germline V CDR1 and CDR2: SGHRS, YFSETQ. Trimming took 4 bases from V and 1 from J, leaving 11 bases between them. This CDR3 region has 14 residues. Full variable domain (outside the CDR3, taken from reference TRBV5-1 and TRBJ1-2): KAGVTQTPRYLIKTRGQQVTLSCSPISGHRSVSWYQQTPGQGLQFLFEYFSETQRNKGNFPGRFSGRQFSNSRSEMNVSTLELGDSALYLCASSPWTDNYGYTFGSGTRLTVV.

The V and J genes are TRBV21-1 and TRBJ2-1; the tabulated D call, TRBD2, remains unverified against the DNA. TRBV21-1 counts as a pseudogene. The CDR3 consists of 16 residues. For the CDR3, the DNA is TGTGCCAGCAGCAAAGAGAGTGGGCCCGGGGGCAATGAGCAGTTCTTC. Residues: CASSKESGPGGNEQFF.

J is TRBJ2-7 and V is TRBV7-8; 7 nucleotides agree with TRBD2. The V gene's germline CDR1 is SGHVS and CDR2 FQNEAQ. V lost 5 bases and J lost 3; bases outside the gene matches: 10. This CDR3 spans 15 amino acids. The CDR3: CASSLGLAVNYEQYF. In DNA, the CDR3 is TGTGCCAGCAGCCTCGGCCTAGCGGTAAACTACGAGCAGTACTTC.

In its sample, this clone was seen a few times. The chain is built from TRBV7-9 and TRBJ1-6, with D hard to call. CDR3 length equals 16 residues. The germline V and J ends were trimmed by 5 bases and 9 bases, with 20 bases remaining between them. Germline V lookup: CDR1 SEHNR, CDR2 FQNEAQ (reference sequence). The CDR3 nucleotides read TGTGCCAGCAGCCCCTCTGGCGCGGGTGCCGGTTCACCCCTCCACTTT. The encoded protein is CASSPSGAGAGSPLHF.

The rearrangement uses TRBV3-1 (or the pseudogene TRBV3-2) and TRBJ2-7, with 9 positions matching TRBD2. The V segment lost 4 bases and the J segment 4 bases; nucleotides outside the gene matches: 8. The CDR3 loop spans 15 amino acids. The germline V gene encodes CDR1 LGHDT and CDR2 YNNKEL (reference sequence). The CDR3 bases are TGTGCCAGCAGCCCCTTTAGCGGGAGCGAGTACGAGCAGTACTTC. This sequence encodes CASSPFSGSEYEQYF.

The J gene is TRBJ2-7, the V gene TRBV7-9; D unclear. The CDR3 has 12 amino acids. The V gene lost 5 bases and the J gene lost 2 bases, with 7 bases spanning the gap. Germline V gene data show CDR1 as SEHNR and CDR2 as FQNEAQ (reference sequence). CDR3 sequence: CASSRSTYEQYF. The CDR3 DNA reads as TGTGCCAGCAGCCGATCTACCTACGAGCAGTACTTC.

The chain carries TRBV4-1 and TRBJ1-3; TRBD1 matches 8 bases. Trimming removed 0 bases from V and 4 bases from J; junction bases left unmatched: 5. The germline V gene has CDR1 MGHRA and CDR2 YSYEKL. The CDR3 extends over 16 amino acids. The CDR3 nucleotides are TGCGCCAGCAGCCAAGAGACAGGGGCTAAAGGAAACACCATATATTTT. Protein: CASSQETGAKGNTIYF.

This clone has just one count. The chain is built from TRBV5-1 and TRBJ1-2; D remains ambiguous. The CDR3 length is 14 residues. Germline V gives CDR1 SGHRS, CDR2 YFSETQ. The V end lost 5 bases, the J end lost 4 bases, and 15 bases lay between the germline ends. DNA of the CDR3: TGCGCCAGCAGTCTTTCGCGGGCCTCCTATGGCTACACCTTC. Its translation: CASSLSRASYGYTF. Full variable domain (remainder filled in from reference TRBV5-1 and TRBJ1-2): KAGVTQTPRYLIKTRGQQVTLSCSPISGHRSVSWYQQTPGQGLQFLFEYFSETQRNKGNFPGRFSGRQFSNSRSEMNVSTLELGDSALYLCASSLSRASYGYTFGSGTRLTVV.

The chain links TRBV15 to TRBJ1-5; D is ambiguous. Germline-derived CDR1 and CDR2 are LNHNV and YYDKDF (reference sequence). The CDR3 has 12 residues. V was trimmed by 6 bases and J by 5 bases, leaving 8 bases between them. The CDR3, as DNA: TGTGCCACCAGAGCACCTGATCAGCCCCAGCATTTT. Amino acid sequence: CATRAPDQPQHF. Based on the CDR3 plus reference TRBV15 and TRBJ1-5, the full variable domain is DAMVIQNPRYQVTQFGKPVTLSCSQTLNHNVMYWYQQKSSQAPKLLFHYYDKDFNNEADTPDNFQSRRPNTSFCFLDIRSPGLGDTAMYLCATRAPDQPQHFGDGTRLSIL.

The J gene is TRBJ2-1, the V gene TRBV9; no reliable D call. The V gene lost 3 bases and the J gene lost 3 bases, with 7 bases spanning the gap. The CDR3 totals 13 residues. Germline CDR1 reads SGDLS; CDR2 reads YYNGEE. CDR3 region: CASSARVYNEQFF. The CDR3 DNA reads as TGTGCCAGCAGCGCCCGGGTCTACAATGAGCAGTTCTTC.

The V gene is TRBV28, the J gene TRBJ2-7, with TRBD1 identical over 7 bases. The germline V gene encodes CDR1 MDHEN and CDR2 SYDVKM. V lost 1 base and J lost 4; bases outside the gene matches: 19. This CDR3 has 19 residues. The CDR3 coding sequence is TGTGCCAGCAGTTTATCGGCAGGGGGTTCTAGGTGGGCTTTTTACGAGCAGTACTTC. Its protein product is CASSLSAGGSRWAFYEQYF. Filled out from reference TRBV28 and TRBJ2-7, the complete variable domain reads DVKVTQSSRYLVKRTGEKVFLECVQDMDHENMFWYRQDPGLGLRLIYFSYDVKMKEKGDIPEGYSVSREKKERFSLILESASTNQTSMYLCASSLSAGGSRWAFYEQYFGPGTRLTVT.

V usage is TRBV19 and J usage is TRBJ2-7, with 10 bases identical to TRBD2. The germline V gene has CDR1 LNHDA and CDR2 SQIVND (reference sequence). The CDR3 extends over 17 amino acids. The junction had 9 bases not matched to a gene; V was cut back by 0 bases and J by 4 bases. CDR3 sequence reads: CASSIERGLAESYEQYF. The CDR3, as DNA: TGTGCCAGTAGTATAGAAAGAGGACTAGCGGAATCGTACGAGCAGTACTTC.

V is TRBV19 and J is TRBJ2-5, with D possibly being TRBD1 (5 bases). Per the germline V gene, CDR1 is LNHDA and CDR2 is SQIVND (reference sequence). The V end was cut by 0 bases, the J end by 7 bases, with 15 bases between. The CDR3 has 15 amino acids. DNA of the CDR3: TGTGCCAGTAGTATAGAGGGGCCGGTCCCGGGGACCCAGTACTTC. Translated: CASSIEGPVPGTQYF.

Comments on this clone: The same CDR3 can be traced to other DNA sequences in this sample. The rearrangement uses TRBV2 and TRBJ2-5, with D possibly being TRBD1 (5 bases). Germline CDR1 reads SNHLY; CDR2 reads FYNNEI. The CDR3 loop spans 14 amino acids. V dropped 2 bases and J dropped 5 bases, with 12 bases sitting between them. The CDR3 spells CASSESRGRETQYF. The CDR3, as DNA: TGTGCCAGCAGTGAATCAAGGGGCCGGGAGACCCAGTACTTC.